This TCR beta chain was documented in a study of blood T cell repertoires in COVID-19. Study-level information: COVID-19 samples, acute and convalescent, were from the United States, Italy and Spain.

Original processing methods: By means of reference gene primer amplification, nucleated cell counts were estimated. Libraries were prepared by immunoSEQ multiplex PCR; TCRdb keeps only in-frame clonotypes and omits some of them. The V and J calls and clone size are taken from that table; D and trimming were inferred from the DNA. This table holds about 130,000 clones, about four fifths found once. The germline V gene has CDR1 MNHNS and CDR2 SASEGT. The CDR3 is 13 amino acids. The germline V and J ends were trimmed by 8 bases and 2 bases, with 11 bases remaining between them. Sequencing was carried out using peripheral blood. This receptor was obtained from a woman of 80 years or more with acute or convalescent COVID-19. This chain joins TRBV6-1 and TRBJ2-3; a possible D gene is TRBD1 (6 bases). This chain's CDR3 is CASRDINTDTQYF. The CDR3 DNA reads as TGTGCCAGCCGGGACATAAACACAGATACGCAGTATTTT.